This TCR beta chain was retrieved from a study of cytomegalovirus exposure and HLA in healthy donors. The study, taken as a whole, reports: As a later analysis showed, several of the most significant clusters appeared to be linked to common viral pathogens. In a later analysis, a missense DCLRE1C variant was linked to TCR beta V- and J-gene trimming. A cluster of highly shared sequence variants was likely a sequencing artifact. In a later analysis, CMV-associated beta chains were mostly HLA-associated, it appeared.

Regarding this clone: Its specificity is unknown.

Primers for the PCR totalled 60 Vbeta and 13 Jbeta. Measured with immunoSEQ multiplex PCR; TCRdb has only the in-frame clones, and not every one. The sample shows 95,000 to 100,000 clones, about 76% of them seen only once. This CDR3 contains 13 residues. Germline V lookup: CDR1 SGDLS, CDR2 YYNGEE. Trimming removed 0 bases from V and 5 bases from J, with 6 bases in between. The clonotype comes from a man aged 35 to 55 in good health and CMV-seropositive. This chain connects TRBV9 to TRBJ1-5; D not resolved. The sequenced sample consisted of PBMCs. CDR3 nucleotides: TGTGCCAGCAGCGTAGGAACGGATCAGCCCCAGCATTTT. Encoded protein: CASSVGTDQPQHF. The entire variable domain, with the rest obtained from reference TRBV9 and TRBJ1-5, is as follows: DSGVTQTPKHLITATGQRVTLRCSPRSGDLSVYWYQQSLDQGLQFLIQYYNGEERAKGNILERFSAQQFPDLHSELNLSSLELGDSALYFCASSVGTDQPQHFGDGTRLSIL.